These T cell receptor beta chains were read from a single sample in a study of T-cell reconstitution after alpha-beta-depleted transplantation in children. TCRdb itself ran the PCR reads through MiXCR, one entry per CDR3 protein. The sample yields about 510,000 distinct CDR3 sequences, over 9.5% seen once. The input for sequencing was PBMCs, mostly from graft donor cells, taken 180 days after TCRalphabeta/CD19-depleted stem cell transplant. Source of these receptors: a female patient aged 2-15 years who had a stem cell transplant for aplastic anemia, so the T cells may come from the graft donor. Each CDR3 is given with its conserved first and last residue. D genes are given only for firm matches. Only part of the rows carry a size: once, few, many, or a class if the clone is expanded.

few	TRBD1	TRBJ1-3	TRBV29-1	TGCAGCGCAGGGGGGGGAGTATTCTCTGGAAACACCATATATTTT	CSAGGGVFSGNTIYF
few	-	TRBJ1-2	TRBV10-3	TGTGCCATCAGTGAGTTCGGGTTCGCTGGTCGTGGCTACACCTTC	CAISEFGFAGRGYTF
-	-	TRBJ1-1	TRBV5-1	TGCGCCAGCAGCTTCGCCGGGTCGAACACTGAAGCTTTCTTT	CASSFAGSNTEAFF
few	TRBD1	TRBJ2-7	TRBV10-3	TGTGCCATCAGTGAAGGGGGCAGGGCCTCCTACGAGCAGTACTTC	CAISEGGRASYEQYF
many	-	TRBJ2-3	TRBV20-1	TGCAGTGCTAGATCGGGGAATGCAGATACGCAGTATTTT	CSARSGNADTQYF
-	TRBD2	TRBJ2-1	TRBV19	TGTGCCAGTAGCCAGGGACTAGCGGGAGCAATTGAGCAGTTCTTC	CASSQGLAGAIEQFF
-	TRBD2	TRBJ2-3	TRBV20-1	TGCAGTGCTAGAGGAGGGACTAGCGGGAGTATAACAGATACGCAGTATTTT	CSARGGTSGSITDTQYF
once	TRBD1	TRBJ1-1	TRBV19	TGTGCCAGTACTAGCCAATACAGGGGGAACACTGAAGCTTTCTTT	CASTSQYRGNTEAFF
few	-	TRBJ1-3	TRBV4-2	TGTGCCAGCAGCCAAGTGAACACACCAGGGGCCTCTGGAAACACCATATATTTT	CASSQVNTPGASGNTIYF
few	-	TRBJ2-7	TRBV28	TGTGCCACCCCACGATCAACGGGGAGAATTTCCTACGAGCAGTACTTC	CATPRSTGRISYEQYF
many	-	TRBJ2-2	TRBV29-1	TGCAGCGCCGTGAGGGGGGGGAACACCGGGGAGCTGTTTTTT	CSAVRGGNTGELFF
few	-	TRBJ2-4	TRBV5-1	TGCGCCAGCAGTGTTGGGGATTTCCTAGCCAAAAACATTCAGTACTTC	CASSVGDFLAKNIQYF
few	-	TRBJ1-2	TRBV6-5	TGTGCCAGCAGTTTCAGGTGGACCGACGACTATGGCTACACCTTC	CASSFRWTDDYGYTF
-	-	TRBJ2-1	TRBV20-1	TGCAGTGCTCCCACCGGGATGATCTACAATGAGCAGTTCTTC	CSAPTGMIYNEQFF
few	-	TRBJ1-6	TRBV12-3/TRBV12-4	TGTGCCAGCAGCGGTAGCAATAGGGCCCTCCACTTT	CASSGSNRALHF
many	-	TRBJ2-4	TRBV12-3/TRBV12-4	TGTGCCAGCACCGGAGAGAGTTTTGTAGCCAAAAACATTCAGTACTTC	CASTGESFVAKNIQYF
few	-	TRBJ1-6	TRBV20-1	TGCAGTGCTAGTGGGACGGTGAGCTCCTATAATTCACCCCTCCACTTT	CSASGTVSSYNSPLHF
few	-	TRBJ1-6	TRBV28	TGTGCCAGCAGTCGGTACAGGGCGCATTCACCCCTCCACTTT	CASSRYRAHSPLHF
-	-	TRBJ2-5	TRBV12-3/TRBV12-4	TGTGCCAGCAGTTCATGGGGATCACAAGAGACCCAGTACTTC	CASSSWGSQETQYF
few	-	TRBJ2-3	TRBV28	TGTGCCAGCAGTTTCGGATACAGGATCAGCACAGATACGCAGTATTTT	CASSFGYRISTDTQYF
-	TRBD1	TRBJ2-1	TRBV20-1	TGCAGTGCTGGAAGGACAGGGAATGAGCAGTTCTTC	CSAGRTGNEQFF
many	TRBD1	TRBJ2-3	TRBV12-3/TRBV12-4	TGTGCCAGCAGTCCCCGACAGGGGCAAGATACGCAGTATTTT	CASSPRQGQDTQYF
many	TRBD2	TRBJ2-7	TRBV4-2	TGTGCCAGCAGCGTCCCGGGGGGAATTTCCTACGAGCAGTACTTC	CASSVPGGISYEQYF
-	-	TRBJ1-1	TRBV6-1	TGTGCCAGCAGTGAGGGGACGAAATGGACTGAAGCTTTCTTT	CASSEGTKWTEAFF
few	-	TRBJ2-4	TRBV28	TGTGCCAAAACCCCGGGAAACATTCAGTACTTC	CAKTPGNIQYF
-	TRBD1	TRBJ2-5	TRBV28	TGTGCCAGCAGTTTCGTTAAGGGGGCGTCCCAGTACTTC	CASSFVKGASQYF
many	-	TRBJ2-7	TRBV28	TGTGCCAGCAGTTTATCCTCGGCCGGTTCCTACGAGCAGTACTTC	CASSLSSAGSYEQYF
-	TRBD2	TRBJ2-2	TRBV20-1	TGCAGTGCTACTACGGGACTAGTGAACACCGGGGAGCTGTTTTTT	CSATTGLVNTGELFF
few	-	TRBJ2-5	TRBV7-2	TGTGCCAGCTGTCGGTGGGGGAGAGAGACCCAGTACTTC	CASCRWGRETQYF
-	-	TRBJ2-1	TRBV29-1	TGCAGCGTTGATCCTCCTACTAGAGAAAATGAGCAGTTCTTC	CSVDPPTRENEQFF
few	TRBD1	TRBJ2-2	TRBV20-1	TGCAGTGCTAGAGACCTGGGACAGGTGAACACCGGGGAGCTGTTTTTT	CSARDLGQVNTGELFF
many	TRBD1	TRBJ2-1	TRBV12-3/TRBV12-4	TGTGCCAGCAGTTCCGACAGGGGGCGATACAATGAGCAGTTCTTC	CASSSDRGRYNEQFF
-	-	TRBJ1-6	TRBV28	TGTGCCAGCAGCAACCTCCGGGTTGGGAGGTTCTCCTATAATTCACCCCTCCACTTT	CASSNLRVGRFSYNSPLHF
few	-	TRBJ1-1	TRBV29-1	TGCAGCGTTTCCGAGTCTGAAGCTTTCTTT	CSVSESEAFF
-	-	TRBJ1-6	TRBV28	TGTGCCAGCAATTCCGACAGCCTGTATAATTCACCCCTCCACTTT	CASNSDSLYNSPLHF
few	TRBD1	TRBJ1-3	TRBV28	TGTGCCAGCAGTTCTAGGGGGCTCTACTCTGGAAACACCATATATTTT	CASSSRGLYSGNTIYF
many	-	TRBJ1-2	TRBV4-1	TGCGCCAGCAGCCAAGACAGGGTTGGCTACACCTTC	CASSQDRVGYTF
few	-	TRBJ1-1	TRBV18	TGTGCCAGCTCACTGCGGAAGGGGGGTTTGAACACTGAAGCTTTCTTT	CASSLRKGGLNTEAFF
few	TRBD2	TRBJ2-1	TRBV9	TGTGCCAGCAGCGTAGCTGGAGCGGGAGGGCACAATGAGCAGTTCTTC	CASSVAGAGGHNEQFF
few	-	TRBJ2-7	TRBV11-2	TGTGCCAGCAGCTCCTTCAGTGGGGTCTCTAAGAAAGTGGGGTGGGAGCAGTACTTC	CASSSFSGVSKKVGWEQYF
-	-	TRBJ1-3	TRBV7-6	TGTGCCAGCAGCTTAGCTCCGGGGGCGCCCGGAAACACCATATATTTT	CASSLAPGAPGNTIYF
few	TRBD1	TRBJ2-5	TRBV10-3	TGTGCCATCAGTGAGTCGGAGACAGGGGCACGAGAGACCCAGTACTTC	CAISESETGARETQYF
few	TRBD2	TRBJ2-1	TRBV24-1	TGTGCCACCCATAGCGGGAGGGCCCGTTCGAATGAGCAGTTCTTC	CATHSGRARSNEQFF
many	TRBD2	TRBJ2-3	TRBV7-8	TGTGCCAGCAGCTTATTGGAGGGACTAGCGGGAATATACACAGATACGCAGTATTTT	CASSLLEGLAGIYTDTQYF
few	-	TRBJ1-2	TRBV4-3	TGCGCCAGCAGCCAATACGGGAGGGGGAACTATGGCTACACCTTC	CASSQYGRGNYGYTF
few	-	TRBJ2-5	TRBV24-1	TGTGCCACCAGTGACCGGGACGTCGGAGGGGAGACCCAGTACTTC	CATSDRDVGGETQYF